This T cell receptor beta chain was identified in a study of CD8+CD57+ T cells in acquired aplastic anemia. Trimming took 4 bases from V and 4 from J; bases not matched to a gene: 10. Germline loops: CDR1 SGDLS, CDR2 YYNGEE. This CDR3 has 16 residues. Findings and limits, study-wide: Overlap between patients and controls comprised 25 to 30 CD8+ CDR3 sequences.

TCR beta VDJ and CDR3 were profiled, and genomic DNA was the template. Using its own MiXCR run on the reads, TCRdb lists one record per CDR3 protein. The sample lists 200,000 to 250,000 distinct CDR3 sequences, around 46% occurring once. A few counts support this clonotype. As yet, its antigen is unknown. Sequencing involved patients with CD8+CD57+ cell expansion previously shown by flow cytometry. As a group, the patients uniformly had severe acquired aplastic anemia. There was no therapy given to any patient before the blood sampling took place. The V and J genes are TRBV9 and TRBJ1-2; 10 bases align to TRBD1. This receptor was taken from a human donor with aplastic anemia. What was sequenced was sorted CD4+, CD8+, or CD8+CD57+ T cells (not recorded which) from PBMCs. In DNA form, the CDR3 reads TGTGCCAGCAGCCCGCGGACAGGGGGGGGTAGCTATGGCTACACCTTC. It yields the protein CASSPRTGGGSYGYTF.